This T cell receptor (beta chain) was sequenced during a study of T cells in Graves' hyperthyroidism and ophthalmopathy. About the study: At the time of initial diagnosis and before any treatment, peripheral blood was collected.

Study results and limitations: Separation of ophthalmopathy from stable hyperthyroidism was achieved by a 13 V-J model.

Amplification yielded TCR beta CDR3 regions, with RNA transcripts as the source. TCR CDR3 underwent first-round RT-PCR with the HTBI primer set. TCRdb reprocessed the multiplex PCR reads with MiXCR, giving one entry per CDR3 protein. Among more than 500,000 distinct CDR3 sequences, about 15% were seen once, and the ten largest hold about 29%. This clonotype was picked up many times. Its cognate antigen is unknown. The source is a woman in her 30s with Graves' ophthalmopathy. The sequenced sample was blood.

CDR3 amino acids: CASEPVRSPPNEQFF. As DNA, the CDR3 is TGTGCCAGCGAACCAGTCCGCTCACCCCCCAATGAGCAGTTCTTC. The chain has TRBV28 and TRBJ2-1; D remains ambiguous. Deletions cut 8 bases from V and 6 bases from J, with 20 bases between. This CDR3 is 15 amino acids long. Germline loops: CDR1 MDHEN, CDR2 SYDVKM.